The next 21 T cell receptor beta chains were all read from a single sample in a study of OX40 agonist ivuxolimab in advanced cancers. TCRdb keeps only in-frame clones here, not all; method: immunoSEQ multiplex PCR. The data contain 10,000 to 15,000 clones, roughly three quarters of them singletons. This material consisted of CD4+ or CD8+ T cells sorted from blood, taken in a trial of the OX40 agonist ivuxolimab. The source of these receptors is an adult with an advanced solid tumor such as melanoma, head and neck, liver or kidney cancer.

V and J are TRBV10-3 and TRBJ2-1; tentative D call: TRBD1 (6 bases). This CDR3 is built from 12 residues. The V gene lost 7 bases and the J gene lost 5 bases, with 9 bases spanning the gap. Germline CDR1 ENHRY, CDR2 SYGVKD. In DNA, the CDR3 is TGTGCCATCAATAGGGACAACAATGAGCAGTTCTTC. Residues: CAINRDNNEQFF.

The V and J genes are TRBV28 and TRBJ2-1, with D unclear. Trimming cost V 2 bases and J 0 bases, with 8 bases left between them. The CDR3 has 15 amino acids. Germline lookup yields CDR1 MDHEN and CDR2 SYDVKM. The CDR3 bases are TGTGCCAGCAGTTTAGGCTACTCCTCCTACAATGAGCAGTTCTTC. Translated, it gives CASSLGYSSYNEQFF.

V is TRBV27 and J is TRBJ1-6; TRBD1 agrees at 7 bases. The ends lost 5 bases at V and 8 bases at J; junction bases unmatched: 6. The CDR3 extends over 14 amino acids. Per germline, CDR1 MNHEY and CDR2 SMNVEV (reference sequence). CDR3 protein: CASSIGGPYSPLHF. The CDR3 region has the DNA TGTGCCAGCAGTATAGGGGGCCCATATTCACCCCTCCACTTT.

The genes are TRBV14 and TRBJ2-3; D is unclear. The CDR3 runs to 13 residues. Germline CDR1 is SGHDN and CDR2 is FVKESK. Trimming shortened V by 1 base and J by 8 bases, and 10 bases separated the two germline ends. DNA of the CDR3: TGTGCCAGCAGCCAAGGACGATCCGGTACGCAGTATTTT. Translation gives CASSQGRSGTQYF.

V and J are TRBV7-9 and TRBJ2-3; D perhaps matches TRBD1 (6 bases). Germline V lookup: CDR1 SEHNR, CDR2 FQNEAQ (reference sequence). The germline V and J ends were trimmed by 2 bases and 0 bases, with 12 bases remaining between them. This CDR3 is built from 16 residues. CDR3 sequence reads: CASSLSGQGSTDTQYF. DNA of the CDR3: TGTGCCAGCAGCTTAAGTGGTCAGGGGAGCACAGATACGCAGTATTTT.

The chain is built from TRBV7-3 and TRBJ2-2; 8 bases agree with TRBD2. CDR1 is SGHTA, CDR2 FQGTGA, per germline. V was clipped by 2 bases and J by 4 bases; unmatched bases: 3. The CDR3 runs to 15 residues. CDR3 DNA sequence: TGTGCCAGCAGCTTATTCAGCGGGAGCACCGGGGAGCTGTTTTTT. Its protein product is CASSLFSGSTGELFF.

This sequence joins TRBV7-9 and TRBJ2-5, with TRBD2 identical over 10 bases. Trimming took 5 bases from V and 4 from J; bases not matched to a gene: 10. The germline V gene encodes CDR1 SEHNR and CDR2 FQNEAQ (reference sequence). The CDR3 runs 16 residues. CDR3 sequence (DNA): TGTGCCAGCAGCCAAGACTCTAGCGGGAGCCCAGAGACCCAGTACTTC. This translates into CASSQDSSGSPETQYF.

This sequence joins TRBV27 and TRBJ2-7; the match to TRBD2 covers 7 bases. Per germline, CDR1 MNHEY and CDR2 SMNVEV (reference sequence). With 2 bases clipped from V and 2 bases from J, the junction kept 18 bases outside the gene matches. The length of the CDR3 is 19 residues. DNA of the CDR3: TGTGCCAGCAGTTTAGTCTCGCCCGTGGCTAGCGGAGCTCCCTACGAGCAGTACTTC. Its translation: CASSLVSPVASGAPYEQYF.

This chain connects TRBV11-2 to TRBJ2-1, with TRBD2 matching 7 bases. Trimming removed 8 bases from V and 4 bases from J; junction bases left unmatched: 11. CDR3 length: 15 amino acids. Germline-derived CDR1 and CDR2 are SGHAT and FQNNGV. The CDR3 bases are TGTGCCAGCTTGGCTGAATGGGGGGGATACAATGAGCAGTTCTTC. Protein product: CASLAEWGGYNEQFF. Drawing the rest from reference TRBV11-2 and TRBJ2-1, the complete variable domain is EAGVAQSPRYKIIEKRQSVAFWCNPISGHATLYWYQQILGQGPKLLIQFQNNGVVDDSQLPKDRFSAERLKGVDSTLKIQPAKLEDSAVYLCASLAEWGGYNEQFFGPGTRLTVL.

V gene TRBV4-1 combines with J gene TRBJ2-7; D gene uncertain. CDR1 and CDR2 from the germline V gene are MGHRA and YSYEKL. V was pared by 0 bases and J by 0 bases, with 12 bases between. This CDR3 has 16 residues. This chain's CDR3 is CASSQDPALGSYEQYF. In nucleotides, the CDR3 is TGCGCCAGCAGCCAAGACCCCGCCCTCGGCTCCTACGAGCAGTACTTC.

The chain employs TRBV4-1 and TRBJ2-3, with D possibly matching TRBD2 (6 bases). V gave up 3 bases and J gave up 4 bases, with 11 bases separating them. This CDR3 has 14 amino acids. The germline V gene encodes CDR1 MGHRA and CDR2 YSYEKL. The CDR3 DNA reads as TGCGCCAGCAGCCATTCTAGCGCCGCAGATACGCAGTATTTT. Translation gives CASSHSSAADTQYF.

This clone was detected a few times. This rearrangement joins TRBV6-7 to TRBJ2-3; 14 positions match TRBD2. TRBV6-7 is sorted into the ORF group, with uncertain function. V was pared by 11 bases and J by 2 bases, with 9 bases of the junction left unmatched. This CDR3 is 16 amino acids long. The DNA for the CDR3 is TGTGCCCACGGACTAGCGGGAGGCAACGTCACAGATACGCAGTATTTT. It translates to CAHGLAGGNVTDTQYF.

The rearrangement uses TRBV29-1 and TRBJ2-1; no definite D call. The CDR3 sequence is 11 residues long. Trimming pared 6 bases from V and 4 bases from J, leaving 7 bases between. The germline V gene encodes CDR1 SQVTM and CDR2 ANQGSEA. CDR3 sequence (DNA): TGCAGCGTCGCGGAGTACAATGAGCAGTTCTTC. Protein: CSVAEYNEQFF.

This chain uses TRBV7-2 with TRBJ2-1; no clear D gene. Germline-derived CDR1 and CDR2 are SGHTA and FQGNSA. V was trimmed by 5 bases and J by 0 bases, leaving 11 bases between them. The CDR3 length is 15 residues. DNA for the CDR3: TGTGCCAGCAGCCAACCCCACACCTCCTACAATGAGCAGTTCTTC. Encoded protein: CASSQPHTSYNEQFF.

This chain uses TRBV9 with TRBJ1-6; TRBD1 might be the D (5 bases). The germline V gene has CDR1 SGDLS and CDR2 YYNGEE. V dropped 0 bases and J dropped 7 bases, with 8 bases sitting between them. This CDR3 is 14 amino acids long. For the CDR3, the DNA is TGTGCCAGCAGCGTAGGAGGGGACAATTCACCCCTCCACTTT. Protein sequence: CASSVGGDNSPLHF.

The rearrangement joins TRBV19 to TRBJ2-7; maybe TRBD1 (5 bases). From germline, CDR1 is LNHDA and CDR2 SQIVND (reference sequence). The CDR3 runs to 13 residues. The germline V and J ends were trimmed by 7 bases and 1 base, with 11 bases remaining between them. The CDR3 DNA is TGTGCCAGTATGGGGCCGCAATCCTACGAGCAGTACTTC. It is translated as CASMGPQSYEQYF.

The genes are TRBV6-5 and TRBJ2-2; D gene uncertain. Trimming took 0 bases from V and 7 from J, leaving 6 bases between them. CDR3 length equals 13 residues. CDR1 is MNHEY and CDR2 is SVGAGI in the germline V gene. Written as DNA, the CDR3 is TGTGCCAGCAGTTACTCGTTAGGCGGGGAGCTGTTTTTT. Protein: CASSYSLGGELFF.

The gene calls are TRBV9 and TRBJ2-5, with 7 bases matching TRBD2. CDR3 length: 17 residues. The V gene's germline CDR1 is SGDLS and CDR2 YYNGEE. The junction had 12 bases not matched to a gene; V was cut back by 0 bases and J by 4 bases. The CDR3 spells CASSVGTGGGPRETQYF. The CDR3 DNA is TGTGCCAGCAGCGTAGGGACCGGGGGAGGGCCCAGAGAGACCCAGTACTTC.

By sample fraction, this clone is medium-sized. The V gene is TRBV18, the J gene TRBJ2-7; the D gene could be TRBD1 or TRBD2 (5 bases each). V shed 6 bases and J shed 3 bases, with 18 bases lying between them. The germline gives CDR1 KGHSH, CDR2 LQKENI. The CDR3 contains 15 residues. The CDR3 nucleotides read TGTGCCAGCTCCCGAAGGGACGAAGCGCGCTACGAGCAGTACTTC. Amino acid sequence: CASSRRDEARYEQYF.

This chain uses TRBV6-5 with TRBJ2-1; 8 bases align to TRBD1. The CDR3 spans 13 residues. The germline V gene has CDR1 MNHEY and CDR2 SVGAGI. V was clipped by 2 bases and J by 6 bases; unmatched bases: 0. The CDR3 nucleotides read TGTGCCAGCAGTTACGGACAGGGCAATGAGCAGTTCTTC. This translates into CASSYGQGNEQFF.

CDR3 in DNA: TGTGCCAGCAGCCGGCCGGCAGGGACTCTCTACGAGCAGTACTTC. The encoded protein is CASSRPAGTLYEQYF. This rearrangement joins TRBV28 to TRBJ2-7; a weak D match, TRBD2 (6 bases). The CDR3 totals 15 residues. Germline CDR1 and CDR2: MDHEN and SYDVKM. The V and J ends lost 6 bases and 3 bases respectively, with 18 bases between them.